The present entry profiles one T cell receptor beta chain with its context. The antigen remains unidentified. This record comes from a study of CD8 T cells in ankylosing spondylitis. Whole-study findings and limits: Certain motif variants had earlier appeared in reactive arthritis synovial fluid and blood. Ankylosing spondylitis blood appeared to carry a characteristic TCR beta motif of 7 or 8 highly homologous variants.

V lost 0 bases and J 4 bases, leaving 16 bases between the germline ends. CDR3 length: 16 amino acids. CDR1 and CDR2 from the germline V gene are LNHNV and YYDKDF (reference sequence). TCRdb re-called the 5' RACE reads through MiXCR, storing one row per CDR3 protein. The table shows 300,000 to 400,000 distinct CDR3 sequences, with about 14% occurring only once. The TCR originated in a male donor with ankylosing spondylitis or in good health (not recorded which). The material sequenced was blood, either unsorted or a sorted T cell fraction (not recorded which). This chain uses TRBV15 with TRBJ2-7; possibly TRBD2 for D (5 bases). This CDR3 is CATSREDRRFGYEQYF. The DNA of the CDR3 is TGTGCCACCAGCAGAGAAGATAGGAGGTTCGGGTACGAGCAGTACTTC. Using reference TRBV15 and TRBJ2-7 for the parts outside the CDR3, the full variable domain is DAMVIQNPRYQVTQFGKPVTLSCSQTLNHNVMYWYQQKSSQAPKLLFHYYDKDFNNEADTPDNFQSRRPNTSFCFLDIRSPGLGDTAMYLCATSREDRRFGYEQYFGPGTRLTVT.